Listed below are T cell receptor beta chains from one sample, sequenced in a study of T-cell reconstitution after alpha-beta-depleted transplantation in children. TCRdb reprocessed the PCR reads via MiXCR and lists one record per CDR3 protein. This sample has a few hundred thousand distinct CDR3 sequences, with about 16% found just once. This material consisted of PBMCs from the stem cell graft donor, taken from the stem cell graft. These receptors all stem from a human donor who donated a stem cell graft to a child with acute lymphoblastic leukemia. CDR3s leave out the opening cysteine and the closing phenylalanine or tryptophan. Fields, in order: V gene, D gene, CDR3 protein. D genes are given only for firm matches.

V gene: TRBV20-1; D gene: TRBD2; CDR3 protein: SARPPGLAGIETQY
V gene: TRBV11-1; D gene: TRBD1; CDR3 protein: ASSSTDRGDAGANVLT
V gene: TRBV15; D gene: .; CDR3 protein: ATSSRGLENEQF
V gene: TRBV6-5; D gene: .; CDR3 protein: ASSYLGVKEGHNEQF
V gene: TRBV24-1; D gene: .; CDR3 protein: ATSDKTRLFQETQY
V gene: TRBV29-1; D gene: .; CDR3 protein: SVEAGGWGDGSTEAF
V gene: TRBV19; D gene: TRBD1; CDR3 protein: ATGTAPETQY
V gene: TRBV12-3/TRBV12-4; D gene: .; CDR3 protein: ASSLSQNSQETQY
V gene: TRBV7-9; D gene: TRBD1; CDR3 protein: ASSSRRDRDSTDTQY
V gene: TRBV4-1; D gene: TRBD2; CDR3 protein: ASSQEDGTSGPLYEQY
V gene: TRBV15; D gene: .; CDR3 protein: ATGQAENIQY
V gene: TRBV14; D gene: .; CDR3 protein: ASSQTRRNPNEKLF
V gene: TRBV5-5; D gene: TRBD2; CDR3 protein: ASRARGLAGPYYYEQY
V gene: TRBV5-1; D gene: .; CDR3 protein: ASSPDTYGYT
V gene: TRBV5-6; D gene: TRBD1; CDR3 protein: ASSFGQASSYNEQF
V gene: TRBV9; D gene: .; CDR3 protein: ASSVDDMNTEAF
V gene: TRBV7-6; D gene: .; CDR3 protein: ASSLAGGTQETQY
V gene: TRBV9; D gene: .; CDR3 protein: ASSRGPGPEAYEQY
V gene: TRBV5-1; D gene: .; CDR3 protein: ASSPVRVHEQF
V gene: TRBV20-1; D gene: .; CDR3 protein: SARGVWYGNTEAF
V gene: TRBV3-1; D gene: .; CDR3 protein: ASSQENGLGRPGEQY
V gene: TRBV7-9; D gene: .; CDR3 protein: ASTVLVHEQF
V gene: TRBV28; D gene: TRBD1; CDR3 protein: ASRRADRGNTEAF
V gene: TRBV10-1; D gene: TRBD1; CDR3 protein: ASSDTFGQGAYEQY
V gene: TRBV12-3/TRBV12-4; D gene: TRBD1; CDR3 protein: ATRGQVGTEAF